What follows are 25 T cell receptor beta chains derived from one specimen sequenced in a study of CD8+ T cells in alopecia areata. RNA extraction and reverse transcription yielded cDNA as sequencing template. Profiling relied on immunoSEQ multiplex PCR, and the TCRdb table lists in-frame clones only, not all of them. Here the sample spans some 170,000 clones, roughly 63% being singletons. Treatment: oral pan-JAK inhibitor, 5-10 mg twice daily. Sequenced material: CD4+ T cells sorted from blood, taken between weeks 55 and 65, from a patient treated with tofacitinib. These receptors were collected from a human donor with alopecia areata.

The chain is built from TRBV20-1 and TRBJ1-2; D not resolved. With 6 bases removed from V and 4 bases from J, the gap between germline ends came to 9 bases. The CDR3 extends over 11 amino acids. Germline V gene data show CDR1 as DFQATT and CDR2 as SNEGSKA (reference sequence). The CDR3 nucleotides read TGCAGTGCCCCAAGCGTCTATGGCTACACCTTC. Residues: CSAPSVYGYTF.

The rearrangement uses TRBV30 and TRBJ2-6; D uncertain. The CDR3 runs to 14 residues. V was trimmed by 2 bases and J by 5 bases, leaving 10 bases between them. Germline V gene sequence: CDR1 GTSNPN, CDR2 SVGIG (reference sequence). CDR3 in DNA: TGTGCCTGGAGTCCTACCGACAGGGCCAACGTCCTGACTTTC. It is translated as CAWSPTDRANVLTF.

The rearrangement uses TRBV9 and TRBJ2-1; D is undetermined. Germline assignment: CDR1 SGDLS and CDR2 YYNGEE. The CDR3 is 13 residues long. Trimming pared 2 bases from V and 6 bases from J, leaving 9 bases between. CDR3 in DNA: TGTGCCAGCAGCGTTTCCTCGTCCAATGAGCAGTTCTTC. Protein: CASSVSSSNEQFF.

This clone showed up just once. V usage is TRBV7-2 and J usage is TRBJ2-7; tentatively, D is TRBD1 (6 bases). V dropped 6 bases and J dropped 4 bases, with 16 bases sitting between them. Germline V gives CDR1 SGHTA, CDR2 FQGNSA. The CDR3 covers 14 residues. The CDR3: CASRPKGHAYEQYF. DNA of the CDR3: TGTGCCAGCAGGCCTAAGGGACACGCTTACGAGCAGTACTTC.

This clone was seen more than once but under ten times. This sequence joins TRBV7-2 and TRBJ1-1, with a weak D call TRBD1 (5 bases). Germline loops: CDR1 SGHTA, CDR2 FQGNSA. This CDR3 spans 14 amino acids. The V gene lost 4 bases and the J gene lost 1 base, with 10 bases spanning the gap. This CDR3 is CASSYGHQNTEAFF. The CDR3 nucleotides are TGTGCCAGCAGCTACGGACACCAGAACACTGAAGCTTTCTTT.

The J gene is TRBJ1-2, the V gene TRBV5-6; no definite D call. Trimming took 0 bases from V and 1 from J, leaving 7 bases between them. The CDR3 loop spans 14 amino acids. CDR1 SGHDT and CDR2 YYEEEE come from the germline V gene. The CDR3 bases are TGTGCCAGCAGCTTGGACACAAGTAACTATGGCTACACCTTC. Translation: CASSLDTSNYGYTF.

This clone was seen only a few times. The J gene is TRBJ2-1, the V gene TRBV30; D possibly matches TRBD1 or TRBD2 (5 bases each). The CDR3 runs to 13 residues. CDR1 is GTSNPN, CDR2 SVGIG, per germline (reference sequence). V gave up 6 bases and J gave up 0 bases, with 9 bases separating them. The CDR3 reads CACTGPSYNEQFF. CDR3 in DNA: TGTGCCTGCACGGGACCCTCCTACAATGAGCAGTTCTTC.

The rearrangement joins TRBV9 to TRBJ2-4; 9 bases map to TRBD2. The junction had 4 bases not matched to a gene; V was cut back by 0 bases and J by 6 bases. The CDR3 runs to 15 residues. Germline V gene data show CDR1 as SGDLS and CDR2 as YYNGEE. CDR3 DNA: TGTGCCAGCAGCGTAGGGGCTAGCGGGACAAACATTCAGTACTTC. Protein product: CASSVGASGTNIQYF.

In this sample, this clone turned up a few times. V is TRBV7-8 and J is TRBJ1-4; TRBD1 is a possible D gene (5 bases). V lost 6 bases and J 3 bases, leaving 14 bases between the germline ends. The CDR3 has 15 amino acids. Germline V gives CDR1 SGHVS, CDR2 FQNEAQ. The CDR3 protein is CASRLRETANEKLFF. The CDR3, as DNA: TGTGCCAGCAGACTAAGGGAGACAGCTAATGAAAAACTGTTTTTT.

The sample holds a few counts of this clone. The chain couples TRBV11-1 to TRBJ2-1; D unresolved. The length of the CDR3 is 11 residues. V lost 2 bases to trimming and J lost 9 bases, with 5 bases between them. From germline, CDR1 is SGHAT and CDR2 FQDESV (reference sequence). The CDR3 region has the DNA TGTGCCAGCAGCTTAATGGGTGAGCAGTTCTTC. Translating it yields CASSLMGEQFF.

The CDR3 reads CATSREVGQDTQYF. The CDR3 DNA reads TGTGCCACCAGCAGAGAAGTCGGGCAAGATACGCAGTATTTT. The chain joins TRBV15 to TRBJ2-3; D unclear. The CDR3 has 14 residues. CDR1 is LNHNV and CDR2 is YYDKDF in the germline V gene (reference sequence). V lost 0 bases and J lost 5, with 9 bases in between.

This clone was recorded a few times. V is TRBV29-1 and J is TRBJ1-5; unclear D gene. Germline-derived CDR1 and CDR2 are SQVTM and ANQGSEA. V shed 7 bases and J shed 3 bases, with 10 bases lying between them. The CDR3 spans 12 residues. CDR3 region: CSANLPNQPQHF. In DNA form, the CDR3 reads TGCAGCGCGAATCTACCCAATCAGCCCCAGCATTTT.

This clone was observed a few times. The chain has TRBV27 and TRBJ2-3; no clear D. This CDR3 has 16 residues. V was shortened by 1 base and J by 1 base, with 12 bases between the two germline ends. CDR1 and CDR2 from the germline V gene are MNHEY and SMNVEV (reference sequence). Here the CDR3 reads CASSLLWTAGTDTQYF. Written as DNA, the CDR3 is TGTGCCAGCAGTTTATTGTGGACCGCGGGCACAGATACGCAGTATTTT.

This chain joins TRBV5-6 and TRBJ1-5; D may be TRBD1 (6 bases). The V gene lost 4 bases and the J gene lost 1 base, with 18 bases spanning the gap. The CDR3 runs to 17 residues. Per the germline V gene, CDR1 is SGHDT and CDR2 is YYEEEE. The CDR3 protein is CASSRGLGGVSNQPQHF. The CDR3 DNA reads TGTGCCAGCAGCCGCGGATTGGGGGGCGTAAGCAATCAGCCCCAGCATTTT.

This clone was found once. The CDR3 is CSVASGGAHEQYF. The CDR3 DNA reads TGCAGCGTTGCTAGCGGGGGGGCCCACGAGCAGTACTTC. The chain joins TRBV29-1 to TRBJ2-7, with 12 nucleotides matching TRBD2. The length of the CDR3 is 13 residues. Trimming took 4 bases from V and 5 from J; bases not matched to a gene: 3. Germline CDR1 reads SQVTM; CDR2 reads ANQGSEA.

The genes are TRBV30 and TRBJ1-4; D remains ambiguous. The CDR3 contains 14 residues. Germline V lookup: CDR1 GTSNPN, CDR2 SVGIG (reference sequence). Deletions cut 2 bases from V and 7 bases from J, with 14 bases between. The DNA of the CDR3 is TGTGCCTGGAGTTTCGGGTCTGGAGGTGAAAAACTGTTTTTT. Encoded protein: CAWSFGSGGEKLFF.

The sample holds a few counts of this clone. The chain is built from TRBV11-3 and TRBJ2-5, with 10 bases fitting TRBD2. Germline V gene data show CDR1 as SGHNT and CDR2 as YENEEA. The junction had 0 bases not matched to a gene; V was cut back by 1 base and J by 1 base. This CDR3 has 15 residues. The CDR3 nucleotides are TGTGCCAGCAGCTTAGTAGCGGGGGGCCAAGAGACCCAGTACTTC. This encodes CASSLVAGGQETQYF.

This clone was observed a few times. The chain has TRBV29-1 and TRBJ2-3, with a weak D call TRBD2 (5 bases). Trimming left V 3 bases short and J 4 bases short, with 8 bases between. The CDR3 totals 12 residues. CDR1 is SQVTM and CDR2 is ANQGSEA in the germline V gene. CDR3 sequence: CSVDEGSDTQYF. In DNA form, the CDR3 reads TGCAGCGTTGATGAGGGATCAGATACGCAGTATTTT.

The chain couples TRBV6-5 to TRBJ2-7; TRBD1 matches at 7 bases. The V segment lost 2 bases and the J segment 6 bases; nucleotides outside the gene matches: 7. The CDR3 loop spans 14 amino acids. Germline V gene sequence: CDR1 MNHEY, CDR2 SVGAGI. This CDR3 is CASSYDRVLGEQYF. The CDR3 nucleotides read TGTGCCAGCAGTTACGACAGGGTGTTAGGCGAGCAGTACTTC.

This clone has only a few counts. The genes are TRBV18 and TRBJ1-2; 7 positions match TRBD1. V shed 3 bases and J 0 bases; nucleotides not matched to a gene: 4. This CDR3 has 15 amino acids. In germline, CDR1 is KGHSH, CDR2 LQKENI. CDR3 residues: CASSPGTDTNYGYTF. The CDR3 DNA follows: TGTGCCAGCTCACCTGGGACAGACACTAACTATGGCTACACCTTC.

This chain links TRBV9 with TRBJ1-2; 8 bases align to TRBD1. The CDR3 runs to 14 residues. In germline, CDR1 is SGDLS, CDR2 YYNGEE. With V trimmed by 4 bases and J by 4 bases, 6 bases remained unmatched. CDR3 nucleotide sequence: TGTGCCAGCAGCACCAACACAGGGGGCTATGGCTACACCTTC. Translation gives CASSTNTGGYGYTF.

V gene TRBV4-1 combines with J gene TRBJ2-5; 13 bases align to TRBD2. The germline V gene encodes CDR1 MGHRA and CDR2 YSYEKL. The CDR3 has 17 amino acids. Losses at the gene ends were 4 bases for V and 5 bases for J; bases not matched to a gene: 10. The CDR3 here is CASSLYGTSGDRETQYF. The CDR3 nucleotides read TGCGCCAGCAGCCTTTACGGGACTAGCGGGGATCGGGAGACCCAGTACTTC.

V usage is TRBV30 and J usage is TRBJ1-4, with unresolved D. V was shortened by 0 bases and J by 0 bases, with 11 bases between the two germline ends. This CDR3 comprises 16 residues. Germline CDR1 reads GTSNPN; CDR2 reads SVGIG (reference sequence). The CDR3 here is CAWSVLEHATNEKLFF. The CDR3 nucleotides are TGTGCCTGGAGTGTACTGGAACACGCAACTAATGAAAAACTGTTTTTT.

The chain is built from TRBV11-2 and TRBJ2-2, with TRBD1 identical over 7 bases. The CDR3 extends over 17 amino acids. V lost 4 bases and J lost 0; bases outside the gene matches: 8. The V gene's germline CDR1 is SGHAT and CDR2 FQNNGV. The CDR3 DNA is TGTGCCAGCAGCTCCCACCCCGGGACAGCGAACACCGGGGAGCTGTTTTTT. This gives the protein CASSSHPGTANTGELFF.

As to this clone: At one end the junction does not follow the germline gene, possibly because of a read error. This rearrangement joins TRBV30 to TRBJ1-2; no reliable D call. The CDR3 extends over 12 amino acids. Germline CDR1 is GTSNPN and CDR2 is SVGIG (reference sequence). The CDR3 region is CAWDGATYRYTF. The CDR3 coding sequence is TGTGCCTGGGACGGAGCTACCTATCGCTACACCTTC.